These T cell receptor beta chains were read from a single sample in a study of T-cell memory formation after mild COVID-19. MiXCR, run by TCRdb on the 5' RACE reads, gives a single entry per CDR3 protein. The sample holds around 310,000 distinct CDR3 sequences, 14% seen once. Sequencing was carried out using PBMCs or a T cell subset sorted from them (not recorded which). The receptors come from a man aged 18 to 30 who had mild COVID-19 (a few samples of this study predate the infection). Cell type and time point are not known. CDR3s include the opening cysteine and the closing phenylalanine or tryptophan. D genes are given only for firm matches. Some rows mark clone size as missing; the rest say once, few, many or name a class of expanded clone.

V	J	D	size	DNA	CDR3
TRBV12-3/TRBV12-4	TRBJ2-4	.	.	TGTGCCAGCAGTCCCCCCGGGGCCAAAAACATTCAGTACTTC	CASSPPGAKNIQYF
TRBV11-2	TRBJ2-4	.	.	TGTGCCAGCAGCATCGACAGAGCCAACATTCAGTACTTC	CASSIDRANIQYF
TRBV5-1	TRBJ1-4	.	few	TGCGCCAGCAGCTTGCGAGGGGAGAATGAAAAACTGTTTTTT	CASSLRGENEKLFF
TRBV7-9	TRBJ1-2	.	few	TGTGCCAGCGGCCATAGGGGGTTAGGCTACACCTTC	CASGHRGLGYTF
TRBV9	TRBJ2-3	TRBD2	few	TGTGCCAGCAGCGCCTTACTAGCGGGTTTGGCAGATACGCAGTATTTT	CASSALLAGLADTQYF
TRBV20-1	TRBJ2-3	TRBD2	.	TGCAGTGCTAGCGTCAGCGGGAGAAGCACAGATACGCAGTATTTT	CSASVSGRSTDTQYF
TRBV11-2	TRBJ2-5	.	few	TGTGCCAGCAGCCCTTCCCGGGGCAGTGCTTACCAAGAGACCCAGTACTTC	CASSPSRGSAYQETQYF
TRBV28	TRBJ1-3	.	few	TGTGCCAGCACTCGGGCGGTCTCTGGAAACACCATATATTTT	CASTRAVSGNTIYF
TRBV29-1	TRBJ2-1	.	few	TGCAGCGGGGGAGGACTCCCGCCTAATGAGCAGTTCTTC	CSGGGLPPNEQFF
TRBV18	TRBJ1-2	.	.	TGTGCCAGCTCACCACCGGCAGAATATGGCTACACCTTC	CASSPPAEYGYTF
TRBV6-5	TRBJ1-4	.	.	TGTGCCAGCAGTCGCTTTACAGGGAAAGTTAATGAAAAACTGTTTTTT	CASSRFTGKVNEKLFF
TRBV12-3/TRBV12-4	TRBJ1-3	.	few	TGTGCCAGCAGCACCTCTGGAAACACCATATATTTT	CASSTSGNTIYF
TRBV6-2/TRBV6-3	TRBJ1-6	TRBD1	few	TGTGCCAGCACGGGACAGGAGGATTCACCCCTCCACTTT	CASTGQEDSPLHF
TRBV28	TRBJ2-1	.	few	TGTGCCAGCAGCCCCTCGAGGCCGGGTTACAATGAGCAGTTCTTC	CASSPSRPGYNEQFF
TRBV20-1	TRBJ2-7	TRBD1	few	TGCAGCCCCCGGGACAGGGTCGGTGAGCAGTACTTC	CSPRDRVGEQYF
TRBV5-1	TRBJ2-4	TRBD1	many	TGCGCCAGCAGCTCCGGGACAGAGGGAGAAATTCAGTACTTC	CASSSGTEGEIQYF
TRBV29-1	TRBJ2-6	.	.	TGCAGCGCCAGGACCATCTCTGGGGCCAACGTCCTGACTTTC	CSARTISGANVLTF
TRBV10-3	TRBJ2-7	.	.	TGTGCCATCAGTGAGATTACAGCGGATAGCTCCTACGAGCAGTACTTC	CAISEITADSSYEQYF
TRBV6-6	TRBJ2-7	.	many	TGTGCCAGCAGTTCGGGCCGAGGACGGTCTATCGAGCAGTACTTC	CASSSGRGRSIEQYF
TRBV11-2	TRBJ2-3	.	few	TGTGCCAGCAGCTCCGCCGGGCTCGGGGCAGTGACAGATACGCAGTATTTT	CASSSAGLGAVTDTQYF